This TCR beta chain derives from a study of cytomegalovirus exposure and HLA in healthy donors. The CDR3 consists of 11 residues. Germline V lookup: CDR1 SQVTM, CDR2 ANQGSEA. Germline trimming cut 6 bases from V and 4 bases from J; bases unmatched to any gene: 1. It was with 60 Vbeta and 13 Jbeta primers that the PCR ran. This table comes from immunoSEQ multiplex PCR, and its TCRdb copy is limited to in-frame clones, with some not included. The sample records 150,000 to 200,000 clones, 80% being singletons. Regarding the study as a whole: Most TCR beta V segments were productive about 90% or about 30% of the time in an earlier analysis.

Concerning this clone: The antigen is unknown. Other DNA sequences of this sample code for an identical CDR3.

Sequencing was carried out using PBMCs. The TCR originated in a woman aged 45 to 65 in good health and CMV-seropositive. The chain has TRBV29-1 and TRBJ1-1; 8 nucleotides match TRBD1. CDR3 coding DNA: TGCAGCGTAACAGGGGGCACTGAAGCTTTCTTT. This sequence encodes CSVTGGTEAFF.